What follows is one T cell receptor beta chain and its context. No antigen is known for it. Given a much more abundant clone one base away, this may be a read error. This record belongs to a study of early T cells in non-severe SARS-CoV-2 infection. Study context: Unsorted whole blood bulk RNA was sequenced, with unpaired chains. Whole-study findings and limits: CD4 and private specificities were missed by VDJdb matching, which favored anti-spike CD8 responses.

MiXCR, applied by TCRdb to the 5' RACE reads, yields one record per CDR3 protein. The sample records approximately 45,000 distinct CDR3 sequences, 6% to 7.5% being singletons. Germline assignment: CDR1 KGHSH and CDR2 LQKENI. This CDR3 region has 12 residues. This chain uses TRBV18 with TRBJ2-1; D ambiguous. Material: whole blood. The TCR comes from an adult who was a healthcare worker with PCR-confirmed SARS-CoV-2 infection or an uninfected control (not recorded which). CDR3 in amino acids: CVSSVRNNEQFF. In DNA, the CDR3 is TGTGTCAGCTCGGTACGTAACAATGAGCAGTTCTTC.